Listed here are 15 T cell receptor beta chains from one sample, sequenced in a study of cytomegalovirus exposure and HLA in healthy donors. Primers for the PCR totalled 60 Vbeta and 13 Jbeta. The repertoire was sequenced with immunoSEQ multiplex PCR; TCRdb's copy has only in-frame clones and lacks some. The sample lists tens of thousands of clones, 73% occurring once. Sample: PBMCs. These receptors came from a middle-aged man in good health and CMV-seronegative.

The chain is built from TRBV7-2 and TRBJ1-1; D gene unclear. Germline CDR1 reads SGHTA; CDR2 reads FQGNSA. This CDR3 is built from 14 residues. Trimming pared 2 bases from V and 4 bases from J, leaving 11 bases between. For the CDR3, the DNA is TGTGCCAGCAGCTTATTCGGGTCTTCCACTGAAGCTTTCTTT. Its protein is CASSLFGSSTEAFF.

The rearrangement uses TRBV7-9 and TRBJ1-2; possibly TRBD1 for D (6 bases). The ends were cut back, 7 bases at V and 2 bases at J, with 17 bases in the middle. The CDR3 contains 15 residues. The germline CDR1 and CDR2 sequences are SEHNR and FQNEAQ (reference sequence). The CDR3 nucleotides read TGTGCCAGCACCCTATTGGACAGTGCAAACTATGGCTACACCTTC. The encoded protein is CASTLLDSANYGYTF.

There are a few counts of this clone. Written as DNA, the CDR3 is TGTGCCAGCAGTTACTCGGGCGGGAAAAACACCGGGGAGCTGTTTTTT. Translating it yields CASSYSGGKNTGELFF. The chain uses TRBV6-6 and TRBJ2-2, with a tentative D call TRBD2 (6 bases). The CDR3 is made up of 16 amino acids. Germline CDR1 reads MNHNY; CDR2 reads SVGAGI (reference sequence). V lost 0 bases and J 2 bases, leaving 10 bases between the germline ends.

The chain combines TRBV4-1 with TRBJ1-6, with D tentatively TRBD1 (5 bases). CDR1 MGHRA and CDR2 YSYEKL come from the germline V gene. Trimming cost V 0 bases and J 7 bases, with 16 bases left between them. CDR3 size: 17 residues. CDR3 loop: CASSQDRGGARNSPLHF. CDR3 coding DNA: TGCGCCAGCAGCCAAGATAGGGGAGGGGCGAGGAATTCACCCCTCCACTTT.

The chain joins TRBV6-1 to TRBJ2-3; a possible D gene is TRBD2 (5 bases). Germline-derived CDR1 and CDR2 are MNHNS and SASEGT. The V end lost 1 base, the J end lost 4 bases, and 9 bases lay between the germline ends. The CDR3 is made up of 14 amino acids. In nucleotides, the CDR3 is TGTGCCAGCAGTGAAGAGGTGGGAGCAGATACGCAGTATTTT. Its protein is CASSEEVGADTQYF.

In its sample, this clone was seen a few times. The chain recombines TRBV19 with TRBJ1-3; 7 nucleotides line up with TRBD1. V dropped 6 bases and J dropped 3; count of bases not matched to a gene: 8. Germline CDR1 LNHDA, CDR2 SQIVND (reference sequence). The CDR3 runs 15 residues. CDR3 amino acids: CASSRKGQLGNTIYF. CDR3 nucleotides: TGTGCCAGTAGCCGAAAGGGACAGCTTGGAAACACCATATATTTT.

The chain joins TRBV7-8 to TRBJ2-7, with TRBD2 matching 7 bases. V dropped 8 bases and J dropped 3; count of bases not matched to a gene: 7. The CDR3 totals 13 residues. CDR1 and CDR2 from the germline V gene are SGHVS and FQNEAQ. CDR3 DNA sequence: TGTGCCAGCCAAACGCGGGGGAGCTACGAGCAGTACTTC. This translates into CASQTRGSYEQYF. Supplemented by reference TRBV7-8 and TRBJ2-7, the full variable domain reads GAGVSQSPRYKVAKRGQDVALRCDPISGHVSLFWYQQALGQGPEFLTYFQNEAQLDKSGLPSDRFFAERPEGSVSTLKIQRTQQEDSAVYLCASQTRGSYEQYFGPGTRLTVT.

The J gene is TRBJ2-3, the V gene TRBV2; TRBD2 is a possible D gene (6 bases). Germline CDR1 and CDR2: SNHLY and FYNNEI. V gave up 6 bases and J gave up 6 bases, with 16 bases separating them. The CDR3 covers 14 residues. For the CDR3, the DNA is TGTGCCAGCAGGGGGGTGGGGGGTTGGGATACGCAGTATTTT. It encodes CASRGVGGWDTQYF.

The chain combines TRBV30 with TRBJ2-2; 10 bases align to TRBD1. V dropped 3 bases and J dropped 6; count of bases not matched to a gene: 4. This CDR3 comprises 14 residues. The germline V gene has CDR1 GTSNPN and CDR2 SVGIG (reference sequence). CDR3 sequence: CAWSPTGGPGELFF. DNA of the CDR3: TGTGCCTGGAGCCCGACAGGGGGCCCCGGGGAGCTGTTTTTT.

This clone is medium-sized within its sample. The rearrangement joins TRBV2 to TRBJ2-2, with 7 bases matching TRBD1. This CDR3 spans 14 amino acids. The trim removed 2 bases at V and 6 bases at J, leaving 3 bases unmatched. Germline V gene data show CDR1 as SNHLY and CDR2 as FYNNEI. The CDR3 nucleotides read TGTGCCAGCAGTGAACAGGGGGAGTCCGGGGAGCTGTTTTTT. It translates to CASSEQGESGELFF. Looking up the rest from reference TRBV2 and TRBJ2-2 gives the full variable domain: EPEVTQTPSHQVTQMGQEVILRCVPISNHLYFYWYRQILGQKVEFLVSFYNNEISEKSEIFDDQFSVERPDGSNFTLKIRSTKLEDSAMYFCASSEQGESGELFFGEGSRLTVL.

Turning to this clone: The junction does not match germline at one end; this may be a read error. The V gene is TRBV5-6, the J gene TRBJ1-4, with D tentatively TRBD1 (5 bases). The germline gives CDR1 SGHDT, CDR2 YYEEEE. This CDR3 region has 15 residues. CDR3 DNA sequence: TGTGCCAGCAGCTTTGTCGGTGGGACTAATGAAAGACTGTTTTTT. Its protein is CASSFVGGTNERLFF.

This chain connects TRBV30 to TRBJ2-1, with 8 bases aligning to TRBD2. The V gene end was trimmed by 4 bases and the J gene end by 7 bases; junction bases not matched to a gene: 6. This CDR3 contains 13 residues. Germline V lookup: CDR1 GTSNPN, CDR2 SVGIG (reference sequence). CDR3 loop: CAWKGAGANEQFF. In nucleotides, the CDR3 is TGTGCCTGGAAAGGAGCGGGGGCAAATGAGCAGTTCTTC. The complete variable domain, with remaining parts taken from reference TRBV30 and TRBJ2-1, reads SQTIHQWPATLVQPVGSPLSLECTVEGTSNPNLYWYRQAAGRGLQLLFYSVGIGQISSEVPQNLSASRPQDRQFILSSKKLLLSDSGFYLCAWKGAGANEQFFGPGTRLTVL.

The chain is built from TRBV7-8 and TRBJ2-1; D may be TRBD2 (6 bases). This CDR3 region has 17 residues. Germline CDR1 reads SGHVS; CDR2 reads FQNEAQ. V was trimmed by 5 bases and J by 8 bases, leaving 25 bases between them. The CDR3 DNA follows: TGTGCCAGCAGCCCATACTTGGGGCTTCAGAGGGAGGATGAGCAGTTCTTC. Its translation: CASSPYLGLQREDEQFF.

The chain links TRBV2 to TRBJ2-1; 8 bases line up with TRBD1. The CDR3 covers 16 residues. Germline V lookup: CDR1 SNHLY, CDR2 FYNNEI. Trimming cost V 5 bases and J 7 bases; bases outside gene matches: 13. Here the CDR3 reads CASSYRQGPRNNEQFF. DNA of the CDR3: TGTGCCAGCAGTTATCGACAGGGGCCACGAAATAATGAGCAGTTCTTC. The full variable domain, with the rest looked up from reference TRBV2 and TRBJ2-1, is EPEVTQTPSHQVTQMGQEVILRCVPISNHLYFYWYRQILGQKVEFLVSFYNNEISEKSEIFDDQFSVERPDGSNFTLKIRSTKLEDSAMYFCASSYRQGPRNNEQFFGPGTRLTVL.

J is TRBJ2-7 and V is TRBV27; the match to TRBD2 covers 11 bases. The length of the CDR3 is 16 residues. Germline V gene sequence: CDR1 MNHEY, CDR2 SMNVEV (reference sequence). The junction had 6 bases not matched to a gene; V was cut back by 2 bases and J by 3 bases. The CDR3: CASSLTSGGVFYEQYF. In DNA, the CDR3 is TGTGCCAGCAGTTTAACTAGCGGGGGAGTCTTCTACGAGCAGTACTTC.